These 5 T cell receptor beta chains originate from one sample sequenced in a study of PD-1 blockade in mismatch repair-deficient tumors. Sequencing used immunoSEQ multiplex PCR; TCRdb keeps in-frame clones, though not all of them. The sample has roughly 120,000 clones, roughly 90% seen once; the top ten hold approximately 12%. The sample here was peripheral blood, taken 72 weeks after starting pembrolizumab. Every receptor here comes from an adult with mismatch repair-deficient cancer.

This chain links TRBV2 with TRBJ2-1, with D possibly matching TRBD2 (5 bases). In germline, CDR1 is SNHLY, CDR2 FYNNEI. CDR3 length: 13 residues. The V gene lost 6 bases and the J gene lost 0 bases, with 6 bases spanning the gap. In DNA form, the CDR3 reads TGTGCCAGCAGCCGGGACTCCTACAATGAGCAGTTCTTC. Protein: CASSRDSYNEQFF.

The V gene is TRBV10-2, the J gene TRBJ2-2; 10 positions agree with TRBD2. This CDR3 has 15 residues. The germline V gene encodes CDR1 WSHSY and CDR2 SAAADI. V dropped 7 bases and J dropped 6; count of bases not matched to a gene: 8. The CDR3 DNA is TGCGCCAGCACCCAAGCGGGAGGGCCCCCCGGGGAGCTGTTTTTT. It translates to CASTQAGGPPGELFF.

This clone occurred once. The chain uses TRBV2 and TRBJ2-5; 9 nucleotides align to TRBD1. Germline V gives CDR1 SNHLY, CDR2 FYNNEI. The CDR3 has 15 amino acids. The V segment lost 4 bases and the J segment 2 bases; nucleotides outside the gene matches: 5. CDR3 region: CASSVLGTGQETQYF. The DNA of the CDR3 is TGTGCCAGCAGTGTACTTGGGACAGGGCAAGAGACCCAGTACTTC.

V usage is TRBV4-1 and J usage is TRBJ1-1; D may be TRBD1 (6 bases). Germline V gives CDR1 MGHRA, CDR2 YSYEKL. V lost 1 base and J lost 8, with 20 bases in between. CDR3 length: 16 residues. DNA of the CDR3: TGCGCCAGCAGCCAAGGGGGGCCAAACACCGGGACAGAAGCTTTCTTT. Its protein is CASSQGGPNTGTEAFF.

The rearrangement joins TRBV6-1 to TRBJ1-5; D is undetermined. The ends were cut back, 5 bases at V and 9 bases at J, with 17 bases in the middle. The CDR3 has 14 residues. Germline V gene data show CDR1 as MNHNS and CDR2 as SASEGT. CDR3 amino acids: CASSPTEVPRPQHF. The CDR3 DNA is TGTGCCAGCAGTCCTACGGAGGTCCCCAGGCCCCAGCATTTT.